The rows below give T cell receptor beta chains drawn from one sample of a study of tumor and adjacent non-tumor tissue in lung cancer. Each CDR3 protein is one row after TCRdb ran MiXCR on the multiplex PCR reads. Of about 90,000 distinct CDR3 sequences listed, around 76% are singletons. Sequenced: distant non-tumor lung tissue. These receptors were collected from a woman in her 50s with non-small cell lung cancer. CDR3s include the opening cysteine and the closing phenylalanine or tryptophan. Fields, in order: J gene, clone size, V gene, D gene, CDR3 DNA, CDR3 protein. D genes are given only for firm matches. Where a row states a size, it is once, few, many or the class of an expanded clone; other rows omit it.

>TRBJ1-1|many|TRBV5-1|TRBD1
TGCGCCAGCAACGACAGGGTTATGAACACTGAAGCTTTCTTT
CASNDRVMNTEAFF
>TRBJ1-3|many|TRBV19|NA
TGTGCCACCTCGGACCGCTCTGGAAACACCATATATTTT
CATSDRSGNTIYF
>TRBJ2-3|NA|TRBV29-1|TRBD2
TGCAGCGTTGAAGTCGGCGAGGCGGGAGCGAGTACAGATACGCAGTATTTT
CSVEVGEAGASTDTQYF
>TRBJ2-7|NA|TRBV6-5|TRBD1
TGTGTCAGCGGTTTCCGACAGGGAAAAGGGTTCGAGCAGTACTTC
CVSGFRQGKGFEQYF
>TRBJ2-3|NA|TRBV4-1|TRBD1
TGCACCAGCAGCCAATCGGGACAGGGCACAGATAGGCAATATTTT
CTSSQSGQGTDRQYF
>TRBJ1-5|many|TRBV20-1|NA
TGCAGTGCTAGAGACCCTGACAGGACTAGCAATCAGCCCCAGCATTTT
CSARDPDRTSNQPQHF
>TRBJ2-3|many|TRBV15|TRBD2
TGTGCCACCAGCAGAGATGATGGGGGGGCTAGCGGGACTTATCCGACAGATACGCAGTATTTT
CATSRDDGGASGTYPTDTQYF
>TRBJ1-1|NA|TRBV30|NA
TGTGCCTGGAGTGTTGGGGGCGTATGGATGATCAAGAACTCTGAAGCTATCTTT
CAWSVGGVWMIKNSEAIF
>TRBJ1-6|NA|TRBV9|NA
TGTGCCAGCAGCGTAGTCATGGACCCGACACCAAATTCACCCCTCCACTTT
CASSVVMDPTPNSPLHF
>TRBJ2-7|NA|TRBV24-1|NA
TGTGCCACCGGTGACGGGACCACTGCCTACGAGCAGTACTTC
CATGDGTTAYEQYF
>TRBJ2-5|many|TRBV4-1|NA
TGCGCCAGCAGCCACGACTCAGGAGGGCTTCCCGAGACCCAGTACTTC
CASSHDSGGLPETQYF
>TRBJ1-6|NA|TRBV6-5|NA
TGTGCCAGCAGTTACTCTGCGGGGCAGGGAGGATTACCCCTCCACTTT
CASSYSAGQGGLPLHF
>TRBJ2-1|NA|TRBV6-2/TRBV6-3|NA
TGTGTCAGCAATCCCCAGGAGGGGGGGCATGAGCAGTTCTTC
CVSNPQEGGHEQFF
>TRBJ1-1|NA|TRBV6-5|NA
TGTGTCAGCAGCAAGGTCGGGAAAGCGTTCTTT
CVSSKVGKAFF
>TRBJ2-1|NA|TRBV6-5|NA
TGTACCAGCAGTTACCCGTATACCGGGAAGAACAATGAGCAGTTCTTC
CTSSYPYTGKNNEQFF
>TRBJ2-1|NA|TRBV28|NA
TGTGCCAGCAGTTTATTCAGGAGGGGCTTTTTTACACCAAATGAGCAGTTCTTC
CASSLFRRGFFTPNEQFF
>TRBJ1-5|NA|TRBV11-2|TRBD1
TGTGCCAGCAGCTTAGGACCCCCAGGGGGGCATACGCAGCATTTT
CASSLGPPGGHTQHF
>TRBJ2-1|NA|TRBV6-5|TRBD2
TGTACCAGCAGTTATACGCCGGGAGGGGGAAATGAGCAGTTCTTC
CTSSYTPGGGNEQFF
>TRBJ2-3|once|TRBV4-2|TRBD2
TGTGCCAGCAGGCAAGGGCGCGGGAGCGGAACAGATACTCAGTATTTT
CASRQGRGSGTDTQYF
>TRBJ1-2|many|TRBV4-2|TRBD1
TGTGCCAGCAGCCAAGAGGGACAGGCCTATGGCTACACCTTC
CASSQEGQAYGYTF
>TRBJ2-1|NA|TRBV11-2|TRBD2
TGTGCCAGCAACTTAGAAGCTAGCGGTAGGTCTGAGCAGTTCTTC
CASNLEASGRSEQFF
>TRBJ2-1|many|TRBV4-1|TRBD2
TGCGCCAGCAGCCAAGTAGCGGGAGGATTGCGCAATGAGCAGTTCTTC
CASSQVAGGLRNEQFF
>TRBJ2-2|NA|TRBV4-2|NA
TGTGCCGGCGCTCCGGGATTACCGAACACCGGGGAGCCGTTTTTT
CAGAPGLPNTGEPFF
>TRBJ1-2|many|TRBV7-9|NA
TGTGCCAGCAGCTTAGGGGCAGGGAGTCGGAATGGCTACACCTTC
CASSLGAGSRNGYTF
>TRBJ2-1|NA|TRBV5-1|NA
TGCGCCAGCAGCTTGGTTGTAGCAGTTGTGCAATTCTTC
CASSLVVAVVQFF
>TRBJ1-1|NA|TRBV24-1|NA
TGTGCCACCAGTGATTGGTCATGGAACACTGAAGCTTTCTTT
CATSDWSWNTEAFF
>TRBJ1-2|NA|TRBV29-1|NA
TGCAGCGTCCGAGACAGAGTATCCACCTCTAACTATGGCTACACCTTC
CSVRDRVSTSNYGYTF
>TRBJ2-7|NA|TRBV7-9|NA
TGTGCCAGCAGCTTCGACGGATCCTACGGGCAGTACTTC
CASSFDGSYGQYF
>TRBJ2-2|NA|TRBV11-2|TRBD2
TGTGGCAGCAGCTTGGGCGGGAGGGCCACCAGGGAGCTGTTTTTT
CGSSLGGRATRELFF
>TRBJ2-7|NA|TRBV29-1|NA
TGCAGCGTGGTCCGAGACGTAAGCTCCTACGAGCACTACTTC
CSVVRDVSSYEHYF
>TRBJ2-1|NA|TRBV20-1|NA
TGCAGTGCTAGAGATTGGCGGAACTACAGTGAGCGGTTCTTC
CSARDWRNYSERFF
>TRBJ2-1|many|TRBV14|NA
TGTGCCAGCAGCCAAGAAGTTGGGTCCTACAATGAGCAGTTCTTC
CASSQEVGSYNEQFF
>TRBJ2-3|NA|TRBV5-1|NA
TGCGCCAGCAGCTCTTACCTAAGAACAGGAATTAACCCAGAGGGAGATACACAGTATTTT
CASSSYLRTGINPEGDTQYF
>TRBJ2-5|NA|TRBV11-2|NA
TGTGCCAGCAGCTTAGTTCAAGGGGCCCAGTACTTC
CASSLVQGAQYF
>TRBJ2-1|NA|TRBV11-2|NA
TGTGCCAGCAGCTTAGACCTTGCGGGAACGAGTGAGCAGTTCTTC
CASSLDLAGTSEQFF
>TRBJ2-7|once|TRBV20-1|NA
TGCAGTGCTAGATATAAGGGGGGCTTAGTCCACGAGCAGTACTTC
CSARYKGGLVHEQYF
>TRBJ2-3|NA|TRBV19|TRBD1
TGTGCCAGTAGTTTCCAGGGGGAGCTCACAGATACGCAGTATTTT
CASSFQGELTDTQYF
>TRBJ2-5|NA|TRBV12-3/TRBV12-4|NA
TGTGCCTGCAGTCGAGGGGAAGAGACCCAGTATTTC
CACSRGEETQYF
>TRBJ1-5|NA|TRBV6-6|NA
TGTACTAGCAGTTACGGTCAGGGTACTAATCAGCCCCAGCATTTT
CTSSYGQGTNQPQHF
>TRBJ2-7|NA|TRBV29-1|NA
TGCAGCGTTGAAACGGACAAGACTTACGAGCAGTATTTC
CSVETDKTYEQYF
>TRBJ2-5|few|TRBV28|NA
TGTGCCAGCAGTTTTGGAGGAAAGCAAGAGATCCAGTACTTC
CASSFGGKQEIQYF
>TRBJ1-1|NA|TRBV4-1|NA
TGCGCCAACAGCCAAGAGCCAGGGCGGGAGACTGAGGCTTTCTTT
CANSQEPGRETEAFF